This T cell receptor (beta chain) was captured by sequencing in a study of shared clonotypes between healthy human individuals. This CDR3 spans 20 amino acids. The assay was immunoSEQ multiplex PCR, and TCRdb's table has in-frame clones only and misses some. Of approximately 2.5 million clones in the sample, 80% to 95% were seen once. This sequence originates from a man aged 18 to 30 in good health. Some clones in this sample may be carry-over from other donors' samples. The V gene is TRBV21-1, the J gene TRBJ2-7; the table assigns TRBD2, which was not confirmed against the DNA. TRBV21-1 is a documented pseudogene. The sample consisted of naive CD4+ T cells from PBMCs. Subset denoted: CD45RA+ positively selected. CDR3 nucleotide sequence: TGTGCCAGCAGCAAAGCCTCCAGGGGTTTAGGGAGCGGGAACGCCTACGAGCAGTACTTC. Its translation is CASSKASRGLGSGNAYEQYF.